The 14 T cell receptor beta chains below all came from one sample that was sequenced in a study of CXCR3-negative and CXCR3-positive naive CD8 T cells (dated by TCRdb to about 2019). The instrument given in TCRdb is NextSeq 550. The Human TCR Profiling Kit (MiLaboratory) was used to prepare UMI-labeled 5' RACE TRB cDNA libraries. Reprocessed by TCRdb, the reads give a single entry per CDR3 protein sequence, without DNA. The sample's table lists a count of tens of thousands of distinct CDR3 sequences. The ten largest clonotypes hold 0.75% to 0.95% of the sample. Study-level results and caveats: TRB CDR3s from CXCR3-positive naive cells showed higher hydrophobicity (lower Kidera factor 4), lower energy, and higher strength and volume indices than CXCR3-negative naive cells.

No antigens are known for them. Sequenced material: naive CXCR3+ CD8+ T cells from blood. The cell subset or site tag for this specimen amounts to: CD45RO-CCR7+CD27+CD95- naive CD8+ T cells expressing CXCR3 (TNR3+). The receptors here all came from a human donor in good health. Some clones in this sample may be carry-over from other donors' samples.

The chain links TRBV27 to TRBJ1-2; the TCRdb call, TRBD1, lacks DNA for checking. CDR3 size: 14 residues. CDR1 and CDR2 from the germline V gene are MNHEY and SMNVEV (reference sequence). The CDR3 loop is CASSLDRARYGYTF.

The chain employs TRBV4-2 and TRBJ2-7; TCRdb reports TRBD1, a call that lacks DNA to check it against. This CDR3 is built from 16 residues. CDR1 is LGHNA, CDR2 YNFKEQ, per germline. CDR3 in amino acids: CASSQEWGLSAYEQYF.

The rearrangement uses TRBV4-3 and TRBJ2-1. Germline-derived CDR1 and CDR2 are LGHNA and YSLEER. The CDR3 consists of 16 residues. Here the CDR3 reads CASSPREPGSYNEQFF.

The chain uses TRBV5-4 and TRBJ2-5; TCRdb indicates TRBD2, and absent DNA this call remains unverified. The germline CDR1 and CDR2 sequences are SGHNT and YYREEE (reference sequence). This CDR3 is built from 14 residues. The CDR3 is CASSLQREQETQYF.

The chain couples TRBV6-5 to TRBJ2-3; the D call of TRBD1 rests on TCRdb alone, since no DNA is present to check it. Germline V CDR1 and CDR2: MNHEY, SVGAGI. There are 12 residues in the CDR3. The chain's CDR3 is CASSYPGDTQYF.

The gene calls are TRBV28 and TRBJ1-6; TCRdb's assignment of TRBD1 cannot be checked, as there is no DNA. CDR3 size: 18 residues. CDR1 is MDHEN and CDR2 is SYDVKM in the germline V gene. CDR3 protein: CASSLDPLRGSVLAPLHF.

CDR3: CASSPWGIHSGNTIYF. J is TRBJ1-3 and V is TRBV28; TCRdb reports TRBD1, a call that lacks DNA to check it against. The germline gives CDR1 MDHEN, CDR2 SYDVKM. The CDR3 loop spans 16 amino acids.

The chain carries TRBV28 and TRBJ2-7. Germline loops: CDR1 MDHEN, CDR2 SYDVKM. The CDR3 sequence is 14 residues long. CDR3 protein: CASSLTGGTYEQYF.

The rearrangement joins TRBV28 to TRBJ1-1; TCRdb gives TRBD1 as the D gene, but with no DNA this cannot be confirmed. This CDR3 has 14 amino acids. From germline, CDR1 is MDHEN and CDR2 SYDVKM. The CDR3 sequence is CASSFVMGQGGAFF.

The gene calls are TRBV18 and TRBJ2-1; TCRdb's D call of TRBD1 is untestable without DNA. Germline V gene lookup returns CDR1 KGHSH and CDR2 LQKENI. The CDR3 covers 15 residues. This CDR3 is CASSLSTGNYNEQFF. The entire variable domain, with the rest obtained from reference TRBV18 and TRBJ2-1, is as follows: NAGVMQNPRHLVRRRGQEARLRCSPMKGHSHVYWYRQLPEEGLKFMVYLQKENIIDESGMPKERFSAEFPKEGPSILRIQQVVRGDSAAYFCASSLSTGNYNEQFFGPGTRLTVL.

This sequence joins TRBV27 and TRBJ2-7; the D call from TCRdb, TRBD1, cannot be confirmed without DNA. The CDR3 contains 15 residues. Germline CDR1 reads MNHEY; CDR2 reads SMNVEV (reference sequence). CDR3 amino acids: CASSLNPGPLYEQYF.

The chain employs TRBV2 and TRBJ2-7. CDR3 size: 11 residues. CDR1 SNHLY and CDR2 FYNNEI come from the germline V gene. The CDR3 sequence is CASSENYEQYF. Full variable domain (missing parts from reference TRBV2 and TRBJ2-7): EPEVTQTPSHQVTQMGQEVILRCVPISNHLYFYWYRQILGQKVEFLVSFYNNEISEKSEIFDDQFSVERPDGSNFTLKIRSTKLEDSAMYFCASSENYEQYFGPGTRLTVT.

This sequence joins TRBV25-1 and TRBJ1-2; the TCRdb D gene call, TRBD1, has no DNA to confirm it. CDR3 length: 14 residues. Germline V CDR1 and CDR2: MGHDK, SYGVNS. The CDR3 sequence: CASSPLGAGDGYTF.

The V gene is TRBV15, the J gene TRBJ1-5. The CDR3 runs 15 residues. Germline CDR1 and CDR2: LNHNV and YYDKDF (reference sequence). CDR3: CATSRSTNSNQPQHF.